Below, 32 T cell receptor beta chains from the same sample are listed, as sequenced in a study of T cell repertoires in cytomegalovirus infection. TCRdb fed the reads into MiXCR, producing one record per CDR3 protein. This sample has tens of thousands of distinct CDR3 sequences, with around 21% found just once. These receptors lack a known antigen. Sequences were obtained from PBMCs, sequenced either directly or after in vitro stimulation (not recorded which). The receptors here all came from a human donor in good health (CMV status not recorded). Some clones in this sample may be carry-over from other donors' samples.

The J gene is TRBJ2-7, the V gene TRBV4-2; 10 positions agree with TRBD2. Germline V gives CDR1 LGHNA, CDR2 YNFKEQ. The CDR3 has 18 amino acids. The V segment lost 0 bases and the J segment 3 bases; nucleotides outside the gene matches: 11. The DNA of the CDR3 is TGTGCCAGCAGCCAAGAACGAGCGGGAGGGTTAAGTGGCTACGAGCAGTACTTC. It is translated as CASSQERAGGLSGYEQYF.

This clonotype was recorded a few times. The chain uses TRBV6-5 and TRBJ1-4; TRBD1 matches at 8 bases. CDR1 MNHEY and CDR2 SVGAGI come from the germline V gene. The ends lost 2 bases at V and 3 bases at J; junction bases unmatched: 2. There are 15 residues in the CDR3. The CDR3 spells CASSYTTGANEKLFF. In DNA, the CDR3 is TGTGCCAGCAGTTACACGACAGGGGCTAATGAAAAACTGTTTTTT.

This chain uses TRBV13 with TRBJ2-7; 11 bases are a match to TRBD2. V shed 5 bases, J shed 2 bases, and the junction held 20 bases outside the gene matches. Germline V gene lookup returns CDR1 PRHDT and CDR2 FYEKMQ (reference sequence). CDR3 length: 20 residues. DNA of the CDR3: TGTGCCAGCAGCCCCCGAACCGGACTAGCGGGTACCCAGCCACCCTACGAGCAGTACTTC. It yields the protein CASSPRTGLAGTQPPYEQYF.

The CDR3 loop is CASSHTPDTQYF. CDR3 DNA sequence: TGTGCCAGCTCTCACACCCCAGATACGCAGTATTTT. The chain employs TRBV18 and TRBJ2-3; unclear D gene. Trimming pared 6 bases from V and 4 bases from J, leaving 8 bases between. The V gene's germline CDR1 is KGHSH and CDR2 LQKENI. The CDR3 spans 12 residues.

The rearrangement uses TRBV2 and TRBJ2-7, with 11 bases lining up with TRBD2. Losses at the gene ends were 9 bases for V and 6 bases for J; bases not matched to a gene: 10. Germline V gene lookup returns CDR1 SNHLY and CDR2 FYNNEI. This CDR3 has 14 residues. CDR3 bases: TGTGCCAGGGGGACTAGCGGTTTTGGCGCCGAGCAGTACTTC. Amino acids: CARGTSGFGAEQYF.

There are a few counts of this clonotype. The V call is TRBV6-2 or TRBV6-3, the J call TRBJ1-5, with D maybe TRBD1 (6 bases). The CDR3 spans 15 residues. Germline CDR1 reads MNHEY; CDR2 reads SVGEGT. The ends were cut back, 7 bases at V and 3 bases at J, with 16 bases in the middle. The CDR3 protein is CASTQIGGDNQPQHF. CDR3 in DNA: TGTGCCAGCACCCAGATAGGGGGTGACAATCAGCCCCAGCATTTT.

The rearrangement uses TRBV5-1 and TRBJ2-7, with D perhaps TRBD1 or TRBD2 (5 bases each). The V end was cut by 7 bases, the J end by 6 bases, with 20 bases between. This CDR3 has 14 amino acids. The V gene's germline CDR1 is SGHRS and CDR2 YFSETQ. The CDR3 bases are TGCGCCAGCTCCAGGGACCCCTTGGTCCCCGAGCAGTACTTC. It translates to CASSRDPLVPEQYF.

The rearrangement joins TRBV14 to TRBJ2-1; no firm D call. The CDR3 sequence is 12 residues long. Per germline, CDR1 SGHDN and CDR2 FVKESK. Trimming cost V 2 bases and J 8 bases, with 7 bases left between them. The CDR3 loop reads CASSQLVYEQFF. The DNA for the CDR3 is TGTGCCAGCAGCCAACTCGTGTATGAGCAGTTCTTC.

This clonotype has at least ten counts. V gene TRBV7-2 combines with J gene TRBJ2-1, with 10 nucleotides matching TRBD2. The CDR3 totals 15 residues. After removal of 5 bases from V and 6 bases from J, the junction contained 7 bases not matched to a gene. Germline CDR1 and CDR2: SGHTA and FQGNSA. The CDR3 loop reads CASSARTSGTNEQFF. CDR3 DNA sequence: TGTGCCAGCAGCGCAAGGACTAGCGGAACCAATGAGCAGTTCTTC.

On this clonotype itself: A junction end diverges from the germline sequence, so it may reflect a read error. V gene TRBV5-3 combines with J gene TRBJ2-5, with 9 nucleotides matching TRBD2. TRBV5-3 belongs to the ORF category, with a function that is uncertain. The CDR3 covers 16 residues. The CDR3 spells CASSLGSGSFQETQYF. The CDR3, as DNA: TGTGCCAGCAGCTTGGGTAGCGGGAGCTTCCAAGAGACCCAGTACTTC.

The table lists this clonotype with a few counts. The V call is TRBV19, the J call TRBJ2-2, with D possibly matching TRBD2 (6 bases). The germline gives CDR1 LNHDA, CDR2 SQIVND (reference sequence). The CDR3 extends over 14 amino acids. V shed 5 bases and J shed 6 bases, with 13 bases lying between them. This CDR3 is CASSVTSMAGELFF. CDR3 DNA sequence: TGTGCCAGTAGTGTTACTAGCATGGCCGGGGAGCTGTTTTTT. Complete variable domain (other parts from reference TRBV19 and TRBJ2-2): DGGITQSPKYLFRKEGQNVTLSCEQNLNHDAMYWYRQDPGQGLRLIYYSQIVNDFQKGDIAEGYSVSREKKESFPLTVTSAQKNPTAFYLCASSVTSMAGELFFGEGSRLTVL.

The chain employs TRBV11-2 and TRBJ1-1; D unclear. V lost 0 bases to trimming and J lost 11 bases, with 16 bases between them. The CDR3 extends over 14 amino acids. The germline gives CDR1 SGHAT, CDR2 FQNNGV. The CDR3 spells CASSLEFDGRVAFF. The CDR3 nucleotides read TGTGCCAGCAGCTTAGAGTTCGACGGACGTGTGGCTTTCTTT.

This clonotype turned up a few times. The chain recombines TRBV7-8 with TRBJ2-2, with D unresolved. CDR3 length: 11 amino acids. Germline V CDR1 and CDR2: SGHVS, FQNEAQ. The ends were cut back, 5 bases at V and 8 bases at J, with 6 bases in the middle. The DNA for the CDR3 is TGTGCCAGCAGCCCCGAGGGGGAGCTGTTTTTT. This gives the protein CASSPEGELFF.

This clonotype was counted between two and nine times. The chain joins TRBV23-1 to TRBJ1-1; D remains ambiguous. TRBV23-1 is filed as an ORF, its function uncertain. The CDR3 runs to 11 residues. V was cut by 3 bases and J by 8 bases, with 7 bases left in between. CDR3 residues: CASSQPEEAFF. CDR3 bases: TGCGCCAGCAGTCAGCCAGAAGAAGCTTTCTTT.

The V gene is TRBV2, the J gene TRBJ2-5, with 11 bases that match TRBD2. The junction had 6 bases not matched to a gene; V was cut back by 4 bases and J by 5 bases. Germline CDR1 SNHLY, CDR2 FYNNEI. The CDR3 runs to 15 residues. The CDR3 bases are TGTGCCAGCAGTGTAGCGGGAGGGCCGTCGGAGACCCAGTACTTC. This sequence encodes CASSVAGGPSETQYF.

The rearrangement links TRBV11-2 to TRBJ2-1; tentatively, D is TRBD2 (7 bases). The V gene lost 6 bases and the J gene lost 6 bases, with 18 bases spanning the gap. Germline V gene data show CDR1 as SGHAT and CDR2 as FQNNGV. The length of the CDR3 is 15 residues. In DNA form, the CDR3 reads TGTGCCAGCAGGGGTCGGGGGGCAACCCGCAATGAGCAGTTCTTC. Its translation: CASRGRGATRNEQFF. Full variable domain (remainder filled in from reference TRBV11-2 and TRBJ2-1): EAGVAQSPRYKIIEKRQSVAFWCNPISGHATLYWYQQILGQGPKLLIQFQNNGVVDDSQLPKDRFSAERLKGVDSTLKIQPAKLEDSAVYLCASRGRGATRNEQFFGPGTRLTVL.

This clonotype has a handful of counts. V and J are TRBV7-6 and TRBJ2-1; TRBD2 aligns across 12 bases. Per the germline V gene, CDR1 is SGHVS and CDR2 is FNYEAQ. J gave up 3 bases and V 6 bases, and 6 bases lay outside the gene matches. The CDR3 runs to 16 residues. The CDR3 DNA reads as TGTGCCAGCAGTTATCTAGCGGGAGGGAACTACAATGAGCAGTTCTTC. Protein product: CASSYLAGGNYNEQFF.

In DNA, the CDR3 is TGTGCCAGCAGCATCTCCGGGACAGGGAGAGATACGCAGTATTTT. Its translation is CASSISGTGRDTQYF. The rearrangement joins TRBV28 to TRBJ2-3; 9 bases agree with TRBD1. The CDR3 covers 15 residues. CDR1 MDHEN and CDR2 SYDVKM come from the germline V gene. Trimming cost V 6 bases and J 5 bases; bases outside gene matches: 9.

This clonotype was observed a few times. V and J are TRBV7-3 and TRBJ1-6; perhaps TRBD1 as D (6 bases). Trimming pared 4 bases from V and 10 bases from J, leaving 17 bases between. The CDR3 runs to 15 residues. Germline loops: CDR1 SGHTA, CDR2 FQGTGA. CDR3 protein: CASSWGASLESPLHF. The CDR3 nucleotides read TGTGCCAGCAGCTGGGGGGCCTCCTTGGAATCACCCCTCCACTTT.

In this sample, this clonotype turned up many times. The chain recombines TRBV7-6 with TRBJ1-1; no definite D call. CDR1 and CDR2 (germline): SGHVS, FNYEAQ. Trimming took off 4 bases at V and 8 bases at J, with 14 bases between the two ends. There are 13 residues in the CDR3. In DNA, the CDR3 is TGTGCCAGCAGCTCCTCAGGATCTCAAGAAGCTTTCTTT. As protein: CASSSSGSQEAFF.

The V call is TRBV30, the J call TRBJ1-1; perhaps TRBD1 as D (5 bases). From germline, CDR1 is GTSNPN and CDR2 SVGIG (reference sequence). There are 11 residues in the CDR3. The CDR3 DNA is TGTGTGGGGCTCATGAACACTGAAGCTTTCTTT. Its translation: CVGLMNTEAFF.

The chain recombines TRBV7-8 with TRBJ2-1, with 9 bases aligning to TRBD2. The V and J ends lost 5 bases and 4 bases, in that order; junction bases with no gene match: 9. This CDR3 has 16 amino acids. CDR1 SGHVS and CDR2 FQNEAQ come from the germline V gene. CDR3 in amino acids: CASSLRPGLAYNEQFF. The CDR3 bases are TGTGCCAGCAGCCTACGACCGGGACTAGCTTACAATGAGCAGTTCTTC.

This clonotype has at least ten counts. V gene TRBV6-1 combines with J gene TRBJ2-3; 8 positions agree with TRBD2. CDR1 and CDR2 (germline): MNHNS, SASEGT. The CDR3 sequence is 15 residues long. The junction had 9 bases not matched to a gene; V was cut back by 6 bases and J by 4 bases. The CDR3 DNA reads TGTGCCAGCAGCGACGGGACTAGATTAGCAGATACGCAGTATTTT. Amino acids: CASSDGTRLADTQYF.

The rearrangement links TRBV7-2 to TRBJ2-5; possibly TRBD1 or TRBD2 for D (5 bases each). This CDR3 region has 15 residues. V lost 5 bases, J lost 13 bases, and 26 bases lay in between. Germline V gene data show CDR1 as SGHTA and CDR2 as FQGNSA. CDR3 region: CASSPPRGSTKIWYF. As DNA, the CDR3 is TGTGCCAGCAGCCCCCCCCGGGGCAGTACTAAGATTTGGTACTTC.

This clonotype was recorded only once. The rearrangement joins TRBV6-1 to TRBJ2-1; D is ambiguous. Germline V CDR1 and CDR2: MNHNS, SASEGT. Trimming cost V 2 bases and J 12 bases, with 5 bases left between them. The CDR3 is 10 amino acids. The CDR3 spells CASSEYGQFF. Here the CDR3 DNA reads TGTGCCAGCAGTGAATATGGGCAGTTCTTC.

A note on this clonotype: A much larger clone lies a single base off, so this may be a read error. The chain carries TRBV12-3 or TRBV12-4 and TRBJ1-1, with 7 bases that match TRBD1. CDR3 length: 14 residues. The CDR3 sequence: CTSRSGGSGTEAFF. The CDR3 coding sequence is TGTACCAGCAGATCAGGGGGTAGCGGCACTGAAGCTTTCTTT.

This clonotype was recorded a few times. The chain employs TRBV27 and TRBJ1-2, with 10 bases that match TRBD1. Germline V gene sequence: CDR1 MNHEY, CDR2 SMNVEV (reference sequence). The CDR3 length is 15 residues. V was clipped by 4 bases and J by 2 bases; unmatched bases: 4. CDR3 sequence reads: CASSSPGQGNYGYTF. The CDR3 region has the DNA TGTGCCAGCAGTTCGCCGGGACAGGGGAACTATGGCTACACCTTC.

In this sample, this clonotype turned up a few times. This rearrangement joins TRBV28 to TRBJ1-4; D is ambiguous. In germline, CDR1 is MDHEN, CDR2 SYDVKM. CDR3 size: 14 residues. V was trimmed by 3 bases and J by 0 bases, leaving 5 bases between them. CDR3 loop: CASSFRATNEKLFF. CDR3 nucleotide sequence: TGTGCCAGCAGTTTCAGAGCAACTAATGAAAAACTGTTTTTT.

This clonotype was seen repeatedly, ten times or more. J is TRBJ2-7 and V is TRBV7-8; weak D call: TRBD1 (5 bases). The ends were cut back, 3 bases at V and 0 bases at J, with 6 bases in the middle. The germline gives CDR1 SGHVS, CDR2 FQNEAQ. The CDR3 runs to 13 residues. The CDR3 sequence: CASSLGPSYEQYF. CDR3 bases: TGTGCCAGCAGCTTGGGGCCCTCCTACGAGCAGTACTTC.

This clonotype was observed a handful of times. This chain links TRBV7-6 with TRBJ2-7; the D is unclear. Germline V gene lookup returns CDR1 SGHVS and CDR2 FNYEAQ. CDR3 length equals 13 residues. V dropped 6 bases and J dropped 6 bases, with 15 bases sitting between them. The CDR3 nucleotides are TGTGCCAGCAGTTCTACTCAAGCTGGCGAGCAGTACTTC. Translating gives CASSSTQAGEQYF.

This clonotype was seen a handful of times. This rearrangement joins TRBV24-1 to TRBJ2-1, with 10 nucleotides matching TRBD2. Losses at the gene ends were 3 bases for V and 15 bases for J; bases not matched to a gene: 10. Germline V gives CDR1 KGHDR, CDR2 SFDVKD. CDR3 length equals 14 residues. The DNA for the CDR3 is TGTGCCACCAGTGATCCCCTAGCGGGAGTCGGTACGTTCTTC. Its protein product is CATSDPLAGVGTFF.

This clonotype was found a few times. This sequence joins TRBV7-8 and TRBJ2-5, with unresolved D. V lost 3 bases, J lost 3 bases, and 8 bases lay in between. Germline CDR1 is SGHVS and CDR2 is FQNEAQ. This CDR3 has 13 residues. The CDR3 loop is CASSFLREETQYF. The CDR3 DNA sequence: TGTGCCAGCAGCTTTCTGCGTGAAGAGACCCAGTACTTC.